This note documents a single T cell receptor (beta chain) sequence. Antigen unknown. This record belongs to a study of T cells in localized non-small cell lung cancer. Study-wide results and limits: Those with higher blood T cell density had longer overall survival. Uninvolved adjacent lung showed higher T cell clonality than tumor. Researchers found a median around 59 of the top 100 tumor clones in adjacent lung.

TCRdb keeps only in-frame clones here, not all; method: immunoSEQ multiplex PCR. The table records under 70,000 clones, around 86% of them present only once. The sequenced sample was peripheral blood, obtained before any cancer treatment. The receptor was isolated from a woman aged 35 to 69 with stage I lung adenocarcinoma.

CDR3 DNA: TGTGCCAGCAGCCATCCAGGGGGCTCGGCTGGCTACACCTTC. Amino acids: CASSHPGGSAGYTF. The chain links TRBV7-2 to TRBJ1-2; 8 positions agree with TRBD1. With V trimmed by 5 bases and J by 7 bases, 9 bases remained unmatched. This CDR3 is 14 amino acids long. The V gene's germline CDR1 is SGHTA and CDR2 FQGNSA.